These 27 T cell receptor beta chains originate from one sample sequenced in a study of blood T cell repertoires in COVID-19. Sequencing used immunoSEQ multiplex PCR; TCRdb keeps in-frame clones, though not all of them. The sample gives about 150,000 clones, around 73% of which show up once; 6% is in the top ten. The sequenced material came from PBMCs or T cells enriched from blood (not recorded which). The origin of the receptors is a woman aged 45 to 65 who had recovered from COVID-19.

The CDR3 spells CASSYAVGTGGSYEQYF. For the CDR3, the DNA is TGTGCCAGCAGCTACGCGGTTGGGACAGGGGGCTCCTACGAGCAGTACTTC. V gene TRBV13 combines with J gene TRBJ2-7, with 11 bases matching TRBD1. V gave up 4 bases and J gave up 0 bases; unmatched junction bases: 8. Germline values: CDR1 PRHDT, CDR2 FYEKMQ (reference sequence). This CDR3 comprises 17 residues. The complete variable domain, with remaining parts taken from reference TRBV13 and TRBJ2-7, reads AAGVIQSPRHLIKEKRETATLKCYPIPRHDTVYWYQQGPGQDPQFLISFYEKMQSDKGSIPDRFSAQQFSDYHSELNMSSLELGDSALYFCASSYAVGTGGSYEQYFGPGTRLTVT.

DNA of the CDR3: TGTGCCAGCAGGAGACTAGCGGGGGCCGGCACAGATACGCAGTATTTT. It specifies CASRRLAGAGTDTQYF. V and J are TRBV2 and TRBJ2-3; TRBD2 agrees at 12 bases. Germline V CDR1 and CDR2: SNHLY, FYNNEI. The CDR3 spans 16 residues. V trimming: 6 bases; J trimming: 1 base; junction bases outside the gene matches: 5.

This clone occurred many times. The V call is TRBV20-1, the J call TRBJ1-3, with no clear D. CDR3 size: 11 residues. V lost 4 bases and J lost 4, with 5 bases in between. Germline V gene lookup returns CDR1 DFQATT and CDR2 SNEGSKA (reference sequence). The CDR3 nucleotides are TGCAGTGCTAAGAGGGGAAACACCATATATTTT. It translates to CSAKRGNTIYF.

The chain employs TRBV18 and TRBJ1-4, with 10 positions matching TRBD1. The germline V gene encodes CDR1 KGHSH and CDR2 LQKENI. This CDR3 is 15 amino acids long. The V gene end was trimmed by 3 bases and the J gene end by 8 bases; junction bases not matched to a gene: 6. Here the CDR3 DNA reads TGTGCCAGCTCACCCGGGACAGGGGCGGAAGAAAAACTGTTTTTT. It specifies CASSPGTGAEEKLFF.

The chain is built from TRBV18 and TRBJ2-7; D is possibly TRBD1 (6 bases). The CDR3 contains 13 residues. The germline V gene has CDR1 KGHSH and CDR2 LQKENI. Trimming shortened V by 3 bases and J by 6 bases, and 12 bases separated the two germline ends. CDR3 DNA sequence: TGTGCCAGCTCACCCCGGACAGTAGGCGAGCAGTACTTC. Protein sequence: CASSPRTVGEQYF.

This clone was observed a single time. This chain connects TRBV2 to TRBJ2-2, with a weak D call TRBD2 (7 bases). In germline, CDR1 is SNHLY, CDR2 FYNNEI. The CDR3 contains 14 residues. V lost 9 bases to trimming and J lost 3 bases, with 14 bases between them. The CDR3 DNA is TGTGCCAGTAGGGGGGGAACTTACACCGGGGAGCTGTTTTTT. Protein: CASRGGTYTGELFF.

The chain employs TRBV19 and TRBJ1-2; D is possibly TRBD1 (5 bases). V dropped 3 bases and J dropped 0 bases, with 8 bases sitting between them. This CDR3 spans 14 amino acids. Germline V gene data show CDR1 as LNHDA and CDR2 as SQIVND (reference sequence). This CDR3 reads CASSMRTPNYGYTF. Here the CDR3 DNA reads TGTGCCAGTAGTATGCGGACACCTAACTATGGCTACACCTTC.

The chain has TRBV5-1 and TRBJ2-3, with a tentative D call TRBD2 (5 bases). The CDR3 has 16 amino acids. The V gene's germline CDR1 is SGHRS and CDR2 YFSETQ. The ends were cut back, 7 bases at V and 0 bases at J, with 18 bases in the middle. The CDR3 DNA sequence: TGCGCCAGCTCTCTCAATAGCGTTCGTAGCACAGATACGCAGTATTTT. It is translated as CASSLNSVRSTDTQYF.

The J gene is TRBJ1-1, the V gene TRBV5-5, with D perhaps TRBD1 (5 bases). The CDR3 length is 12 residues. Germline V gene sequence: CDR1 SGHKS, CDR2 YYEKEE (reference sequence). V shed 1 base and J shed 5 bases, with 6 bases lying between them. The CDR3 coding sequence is TGTGCCAGCAGCTTGAGACAGACTGAAGCTTTCTTT. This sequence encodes CASSLRQTEAFF.

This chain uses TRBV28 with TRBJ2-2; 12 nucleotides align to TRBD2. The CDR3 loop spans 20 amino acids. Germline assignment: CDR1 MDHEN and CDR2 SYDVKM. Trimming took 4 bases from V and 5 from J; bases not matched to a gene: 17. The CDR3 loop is CASSSFGAASGGVRTGELFF. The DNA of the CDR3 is TGTGCCAGCAGTTCCTTTGGAGCGGCTAGCGGGGGGGTAAGGACCGGGGAGCTGTTTTTT. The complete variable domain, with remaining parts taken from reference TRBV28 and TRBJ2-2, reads DVKVTQSSRYLVKRTGEKVFLECVQDMDHENMFWYRQDPGLGLRLIYFSYDVKMKEKGDIPEGYSVSREKKERFSLILESASTNQTSMYLCASSSFGAASGGVRTGELFFGEGSRLTVL.

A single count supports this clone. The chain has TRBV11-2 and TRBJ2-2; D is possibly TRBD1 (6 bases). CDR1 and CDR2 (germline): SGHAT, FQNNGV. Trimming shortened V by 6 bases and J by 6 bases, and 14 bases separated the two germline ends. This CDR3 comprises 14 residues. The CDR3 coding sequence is TGTGCCAGCAGACCGCCACAGGGACCCGGGGAGCTGTTTTTT. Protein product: CASRPPQGPGELFF.

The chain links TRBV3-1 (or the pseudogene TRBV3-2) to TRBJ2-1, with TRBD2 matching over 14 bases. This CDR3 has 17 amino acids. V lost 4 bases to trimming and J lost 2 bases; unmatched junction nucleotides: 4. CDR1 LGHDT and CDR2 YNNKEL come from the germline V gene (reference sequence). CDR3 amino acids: CASSPTSGGAPYNEQFF. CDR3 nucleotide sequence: TGTGCCAGCAGCCCGACTAGCGGGGGGGCCCCCTACAATGAGCAGTTCTTC.

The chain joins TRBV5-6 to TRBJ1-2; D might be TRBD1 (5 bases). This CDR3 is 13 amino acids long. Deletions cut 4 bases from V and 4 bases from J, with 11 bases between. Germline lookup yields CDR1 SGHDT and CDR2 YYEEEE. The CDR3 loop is CASSLGVAYGYTF. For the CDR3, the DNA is TGTGCCAGCAGCCTAGGGGTTGCCTATGGCTACACCTTC.

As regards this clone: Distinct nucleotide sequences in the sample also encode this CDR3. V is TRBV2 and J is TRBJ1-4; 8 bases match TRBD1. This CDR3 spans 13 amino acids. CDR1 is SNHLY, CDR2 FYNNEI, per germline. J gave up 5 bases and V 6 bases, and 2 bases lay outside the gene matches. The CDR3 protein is CASSRTGNEKLFF. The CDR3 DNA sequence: TGTGCCAGCAGCCGGACAGGGAATGAAAAACTGTTTTTT. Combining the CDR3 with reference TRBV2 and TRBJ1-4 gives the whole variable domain EPEVTQTPSHQVTQMGQEVILRCVPISNHLYFYWYRQILGQKVEFLVSFYNNEISEKSEIFDDQFSVERPDGSNFTLKIRSTKLEDSAMYFCASSRTGNEKLFFGSGTQLSVL.

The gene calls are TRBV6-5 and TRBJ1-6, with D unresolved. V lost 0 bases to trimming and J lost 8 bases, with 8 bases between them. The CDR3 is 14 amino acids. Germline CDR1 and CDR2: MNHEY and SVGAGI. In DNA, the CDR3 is TGTGCCAGCAGTTACTCGACTTGGGATTCACCCCTCCACTTT. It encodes CASSYSTWDSPLHF.

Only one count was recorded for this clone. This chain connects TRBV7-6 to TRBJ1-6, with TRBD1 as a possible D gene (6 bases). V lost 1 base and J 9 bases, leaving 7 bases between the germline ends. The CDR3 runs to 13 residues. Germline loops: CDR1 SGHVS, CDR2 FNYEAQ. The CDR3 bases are TGTGCCAGCAGCTTAGAACAGGGTTCACCCCTCCACTTT. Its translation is CASSLEQGSPLHF.

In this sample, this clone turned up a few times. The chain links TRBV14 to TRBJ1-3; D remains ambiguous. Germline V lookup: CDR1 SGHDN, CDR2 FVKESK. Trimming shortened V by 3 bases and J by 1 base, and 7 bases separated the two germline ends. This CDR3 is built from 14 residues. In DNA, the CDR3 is TGTGCCAGCAGCCAGACTTATTCTGGAAACACCATATATTTT. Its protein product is CASSQTYSGNTIYF.

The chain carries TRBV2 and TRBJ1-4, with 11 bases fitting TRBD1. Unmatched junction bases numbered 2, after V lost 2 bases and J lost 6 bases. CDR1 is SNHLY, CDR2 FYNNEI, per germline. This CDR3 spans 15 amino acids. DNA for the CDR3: TGTGCCAGCAGTGAAAGGACAGGGGGCTATGAAAAACTGTTTTTT. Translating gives CASSERTGGYEKLFF.

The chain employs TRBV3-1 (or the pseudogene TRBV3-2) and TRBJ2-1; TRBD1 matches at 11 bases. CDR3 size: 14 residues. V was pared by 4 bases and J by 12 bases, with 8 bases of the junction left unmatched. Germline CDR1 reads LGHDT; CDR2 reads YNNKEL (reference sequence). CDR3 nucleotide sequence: TGTGCCAGCAGCCTACCCCGGGACAGGGGGAGGCAGTTCTTC. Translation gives CASSLPRDRGRQFF.

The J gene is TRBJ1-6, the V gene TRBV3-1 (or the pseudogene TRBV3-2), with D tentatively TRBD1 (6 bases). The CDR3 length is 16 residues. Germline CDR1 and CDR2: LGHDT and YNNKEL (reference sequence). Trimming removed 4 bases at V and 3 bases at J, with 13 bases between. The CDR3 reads CASSPDAGVYNSPLHF. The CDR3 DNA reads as TGTGCCAGCAGCCCCGACGCAGGGGTCTATAATTCACCCCTCCACTTT.

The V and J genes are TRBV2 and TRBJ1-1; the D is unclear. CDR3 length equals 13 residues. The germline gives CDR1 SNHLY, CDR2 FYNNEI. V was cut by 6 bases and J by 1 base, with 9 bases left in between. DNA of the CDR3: TGTGCCAGCAGACGGTTGCCGAACACTGAAGCTTTCTTT. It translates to CASRRLPNTEAFF.

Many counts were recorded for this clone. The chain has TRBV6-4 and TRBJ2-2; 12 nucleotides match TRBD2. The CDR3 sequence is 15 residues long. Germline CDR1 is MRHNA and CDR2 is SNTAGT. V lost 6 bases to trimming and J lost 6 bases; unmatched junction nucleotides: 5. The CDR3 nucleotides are TGTGCCAGCAGGCCGGGACTAGCGGGCCCCGGGGAGCTGTTTTTT. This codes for CASRPGLAGPGELFF.

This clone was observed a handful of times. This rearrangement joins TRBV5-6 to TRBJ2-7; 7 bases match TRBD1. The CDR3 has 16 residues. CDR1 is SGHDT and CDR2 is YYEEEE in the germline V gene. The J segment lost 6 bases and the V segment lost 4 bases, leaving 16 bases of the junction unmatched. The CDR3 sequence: CASSLDRALSKSEQYV. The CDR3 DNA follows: TGTGCCAGCAGCCTTGACAGGGCGTTATCTAAGAGCGAGCAGTACGTC.

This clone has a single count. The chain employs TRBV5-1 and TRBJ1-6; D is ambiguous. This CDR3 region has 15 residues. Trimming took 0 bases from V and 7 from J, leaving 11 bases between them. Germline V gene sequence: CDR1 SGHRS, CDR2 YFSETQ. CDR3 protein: CASSLGSRQNSPLHF. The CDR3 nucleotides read TGCGCCAGCAGCTTGGGATCCCGTCAGAATTCACCCCTCCACTTT.

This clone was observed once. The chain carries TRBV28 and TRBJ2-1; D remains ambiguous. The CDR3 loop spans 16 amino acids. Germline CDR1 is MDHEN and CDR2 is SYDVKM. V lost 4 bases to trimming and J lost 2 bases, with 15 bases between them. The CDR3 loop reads CASSSPHERTYNEQFF. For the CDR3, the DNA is TGTGCCAGCAGTTCCCCGCATGAGAGGACCTACAATGAGCAGTTCTTC.

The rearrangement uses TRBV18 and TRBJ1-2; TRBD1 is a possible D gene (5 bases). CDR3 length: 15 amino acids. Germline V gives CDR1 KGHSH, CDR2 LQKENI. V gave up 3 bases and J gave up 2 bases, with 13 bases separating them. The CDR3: CASSPSGQGNYGYTF. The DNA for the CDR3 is TGTGCCAGCTCACCGTCAGGGCAGGGAAACTATGGCTACACCTTC.

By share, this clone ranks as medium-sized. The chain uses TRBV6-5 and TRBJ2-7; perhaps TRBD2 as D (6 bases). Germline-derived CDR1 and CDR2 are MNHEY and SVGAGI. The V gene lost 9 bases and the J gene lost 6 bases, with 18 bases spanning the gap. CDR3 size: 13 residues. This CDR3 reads CARGSRRACEQYV. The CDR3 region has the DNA TGTGCCAGAGGCTCAAGGAGGGCTTGCGAGCAGTACGTC.